A single sample gave rise to the 28 T cell receptor beta chains below, sequenced in a study of tumor and adjacent non-tumor tissue in lung cancer. This sample's RNA came from whole unsorted tissue. TCRbeta libraries were built with three rounds of nested PCR, modified from ARM-PCR. TCRdb reprocessed the multiplex PCR reads with MiXCR, giving one entry per CDR3 protein. The data hold about 110,000 distinct CDR3 sequences, with around 80% observed a single time. Input material: lung tumor tissue. Every receptor here comes from a woman aged 55 to 70 with non-small cell lung cancer.

A word on this clonotype: The junction does not match germline at one end; this may be a read error. The chain is built from TRBV10-3 and TRBJ2-5, with 8 bases that match TRBD2. The CDR3 length is 15 residues. Germline values: CDR1 ENHRY, CDR2 SYGVKD. The CDR3 is CATIQVGAGEEAQYF. CDR3 DNA: TGTGCCACCATCCAGGTAGGAGCGGGAGAAGAGGCCCAGTACTTC.

This clonotype has only a few counts. A much larger clone sits a single nucleotide away, making a read error possible. The rearrangement joins TRBV20-1 to TRBJ2-5; 7 bases line up with TRBD2. The CDR3 is 15 amino acids. Germline loops: CDR1 DFQATT, CDR2 SNEGSKA (reference sequence). The CDR3 DNA is TGCAGTGTTAGAGATCAGGAAGCGGGGTGGGAGACCCAGTACTTC. It yields the protein CSVRDQEAGWETQYF.

About this clonotype: At one of its ends the junction is not consistent with the germline gene, which may arise from a read error. V and J are TRBV11-3 and TRBJ2-1; possibly TRBD2 for D (7 bases). CDR1 is SGHNT, CDR2 YENEEA, per germline. This CDR3 contains 15 residues. CDR3 sequence: CPSSLGGGSYSEQFF. Here the CDR3 DNA reads TGTCCCAGCAGCTTAGGCGGGGGCTCCTACAGTGAGCAGTTCTTC.

Concerning this clonotype itself: Likely a read error: the CDR3 ends without its conserved phenylalanine or tryptophan. The V gene is TRBV4-3, the J gene TRBJ2-5; TRBD2 is a possible D gene (6 bases). Trimming left V 8 bases short and J 5 bases short, with 21 bases between. The CDR3 spans 15 residues. Germline assignment: CDR1 LGHNA and CDR2 YSLEER. CDR3 in amino acids: CASSSAWSSGETQYV. The DNA for the CDR3 is TGCGCCAGCTCTAGCGCGTGGAGCTCAGGGGAGACCCAGTACGTC.

As concerns this clonotype: Compared with germline, one end of the junction differs, possibly owing to a read error. The chain carries TRBV4-1 and TRBJ2-7, with 8 bases fitting TRBD1. Germline V CDR1 and CDR2: MGHRA, YSYEKL. The CDR3 length is 16 residues. The CDR3 reads CANSPGQGLSSYEQYF. The CDR3 coding sequence is TGCGCCAACAGCCCCGGACAGGGTTTAAGCTCCTACGAGCAGTACTTC.

This sequence joins TRBV29-1 and TRBJ2-5; 11 bases fit TRBD2. V gave up 2 bases and J gave up 2 bases; unmatched junction bases: 7. This CDR3 region has 16 residues. CDR1 is SQVTM, CDR2 ANQGSEA, per germline. CDR3 nucleotide sequence: TGCAGCGTTGAAACACTGACTAGCGGGATTCAAGAGACCCAGTACTTC. Translating it yields CSVETLTSGIQETQYF. Complete variable domain (other parts from reference TRBV29-1 and TRBJ2-5): SAVISQKPSRDICQRGTSLTIQCQVDSQVTMMFWYRQQPGQSLTLIATANQGSEATYESGFVIDKFPISRPNLTFSTLTVSNMSPEDSSIYLCSVETLTSGIQETQYFGPGTRLLVL.

Note on this clonotype: This clone may be a read error of a much larger clone one base away. The chain is built from TRBV6-6 and TRBJ2-2; possibly TRBD1 for D (8 bases). This CDR3 is 15 amino acids long. Germline V gene sequence: CDR1 MNHNY, CDR2 SVGAGI (reference sequence). Trimming pared 5 bases from V and 6 bases from J, leaving 16 bases between. The CDR3 here is CASSHGGTGPGELFF. DNA of the CDR3: TGTGCCAGCAGTCACGGGGGGACAGGTCCCGGGGAGCTGTTTTTT.

In this sample, this clonotype turned up many times. The rearrangement joins TRBV12-3 or TRBV12-4 to TRBJ1-1; D gene uncertain. The CDR3 is 12 residues long. The V and J ends lost 3 bases and 11 bases respectively, with 13 bases between them. The CDR3 protein is CASSFLGGEAFF. The CDR3 DNA reads as TGTGCCAGCAGTTTCTTAGGAGGCGAGGCTTTCTTT.

CDR3 DNA sequence: TGTGCCAGCAGTCCTACTCATGGCTTGTCTGGAAACACCATATATTTT. Translated: CASSPTHGLSGNTIYF. V is TRBV7-2 and J is TRBJ1-3; D uncertain. The CDR3 contains 16 residues. Trimming took off 6 bases at V and 1 base at J, with 16 bases between the two ends. Germline assignment: CDR1 SGHTA and CDR2 FQGNSA.

Of note for this clonotype: Since a much larger clone is just one base distant, this may be a read error. This rearrangement joins TRBV29-1 to TRBJ2-1, with a tentative D call TRBD2 (5 bases). Germline CDR1 and CDR2: SQVTM and ANQGSEA. The CDR3 loop spans 10 amino acids. CDR3 DNA: TGCAGCGTTGCCGAACGAGGGCTGTCCTTC. As protein: CSVAERGLSF.

A note on this clonotype: The missing conserved phenylalanine or tryptophan at the end of this CDR3 makes a read error likely. The chain uses TRBV6-5 and TRBJ2-3; 7 bases match TRBD2. Germline V lookup: CDR1 MNHEY, CDR2 SVGAGI. The CDR3 length is 16 residues. DNA for the CDR3: TGTGCCTGCAGAACGCTGCGGACTAGTAGCTTAGATACGCAGTATCTT. The encoded protein is CACRTLRTSSLDTQYL.

Concerning this clonotype: Compared with germline, one end of the junction differs, possibly owing to a read error. This chain links TRBV29-1 with TRBJ1-2; weak D call: TRBD1 (5 bases). The CDR3 consists of 12 residues. Germline V lookup: CDR1 SQVTM, CDR2 ANQGSEA. CDR3 protein: CSALTEPCGYPF. CDR3 in DNA: TGCAGCGCGTTGACAGAGCCTTGTGGCTACCCCTTC.

In the case of this clonotype: A junction end diverges from the germline sequence, so it may reflect a read error. This sequence joins TRBV11-3 and TRBJ1-1; D is ambiguous. This CDR3 is 14 amino acids long. CDR1 and CDR2 (germline): SGHNT, YENEEA. The CDR3 DNA is TGTACCAGCAAGGTCCAGGACGTGAACACTGAAGCTTTCTTT. Protein sequence: CTSKVQDVNTEAFF.

A note on this clonotype: A junction end diverges from the germline sequence, so it may reflect a read error. This sequence joins TRBV11-2 and TRBJ2-1; 11 positions match TRBD2. This CDR3 is 17 amino acids long. Germline V gene lookup returns CDR1 SGHAT and CDR2 FQNNGV. DNA for the CDR3: TGTGGCAGCAGCTTAGGGGTTAGCGGGAGGGGGGGGAATGAGCAGTTCTTC. Protein sequence: CGSSLGVSGRGGNEQFF.

This clonotype was seen ten or more times. CDR3 coding DNA: TGTGCCAGCAGCGCTCGATTAACAGGGGCCAATGAGCAGTTCTTC. Translation gives CASSARLTGANEQFF. V is TRBV14 and J is TRBJ2-1; 7 bases line up with TRBD1. The junction had 10 bases not matched to a gene; V was cut back by 5 bases and J by 6 bases. The CDR3 runs to 15 residues. Germline V gene data show CDR1 as SGHDN and CDR2 as FVKESK.

A remark on this clonotype: One end of the junction is discordant with germline, which a read error may explain. This sequence joins TRBV5-8 and TRBJ2-7, with D unresolved. Germline V gives CDR1 SGHTS, CDR2 YDEGEE. The CDR3 totals 15 residues. This CDR3 reads CASSFTTTTTYEQYF. CDR3 sequence (DNA): TGTGCCAGCAGCTTCACGACAACAACTACCTACGAGCAGTATTTC.

With respect to this clonotype: Germline is not matched at one junction end, which may reflect a read error. This sequence joins TRBV6-2 or TRBV6-3 and TRBJ2-1, with 7 positions matching TRBD1. Germline V lookup: CDR1 MNHEY, CDR2 SVGEGT. This CDR3 is built from 15 residues. The CDR3 sequence is CASSYNRGGLNEQFF. The CDR3 nucleotides are TGTGCAAGCAGTTACAACAGGGGTGGTTTGAATGAGCAGTTCTTC.

Concerning this clonotype itself: This may be a read error, as it is one base from a much larger clone. This sequence joins TRBV28 and TRBJ1-1; unclear D gene. Per germline, CDR1 MDHEN and CDR2 SYDVKM. Trimming pared 3 bases from V and 9 bases from J, leaving 14 bases between. The CDR3 contains 13 residues. Here the CDR3 DNA reads TGTGCCAGCAGTTTCAAAGGGATCTATCAAGCTTTCTTT. Residues: CASSFKGIYQAFF.

The V and J genes are TRBV11-1 and TRBJ2-1, with D unclear. Trimming removed 7 bases at V and 5 bases at J, with 12 bases between. The CDR3 runs 13 residues. Germline V gene data show CDR1 as SGHAT and CDR2 as FQDESV (reference sequence). The CDR3 here is CASNFLSNNEQFF. The DNA of the CDR3 is TGTGCCAGCAACTTTTTGTCCAACAATGAGCAGTTCTTC.

Points on this clonotype: One junction end does not reproduce the germline sequence, and a read error may be involved. The chain is built from TRBV4-3 and TRBJ2-2, with D perhaps matching TRBD2 (6 bases). Germline V CDR1 and CDR2: LGHNA, YSLEER. CDR3 length: 16 residues. The CDR3 DNA is TGCACCAGCAGCCTCACCCGAGGAGGGGCTGGCGGGAAGCTGTTTTTT. It specifies CTSSLTRGGAGGKLFF.

Comments on this clonotype: At one of its ends the junction is not consistent with the germline gene, which may arise from a read error. The chain uses TRBV4-3 and TRBJ2-3; D may match TRBD1 or TRBD2 (6 bases each). CDR3 size: 16 residues. Germline V CDR1 and CDR2: LGHNA, YSLEER. CDR3 amino acids: CASSQDPGVGTNTQYF. CDR3 in DNA: TGCGCCAGCAGCCAAGATCCGGGAGTGGGGACAAATACACAGTATTTT.

The chain has TRBV6-6 and TRBJ2-1; D gene ambiguous. Per the germline V gene, CDR1 is MNHNY and CDR2 is SVGAGI (reference sequence). Trimming left V 11 bases short and J 9 bases short, with 14 bases between. The CDR3 sequence is 11 residues long. CDR3 region: CACTIIGEQFF. The CDR3 DNA reads as TGTGCCTGCACCATTATTGGTGAGCAGTTCTTC.

This clonotype was detected only a few times. The chain employs TRBV28 and TRBJ1-2; D is undetermined. Germline values: CDR1 MDHEN, CDR2 SYDVKM. The length of the CDR3 is 15 residues. V lost 6 bases and J lost 6, with 20 bases in between. CDR3 amino acids: CASSQNLGMVHGYTF. The CDR3 region has the DNA TGTGCCAGCAGCCAAAACCTCGGAATGGTACATGGCTACACCTTC.

Note on this clonotype: One end of the junction fails to match germline, which may point to a read error. The chain recombines TRBV6-5 with TRBJ2-7; the D gene could be TRBD1 or TRBD2 (6 bases each). Germline V gives CDR1 MNHEY, CDR2 SVGAGI. The CDR3 runs 15 residues. Written as DNA, the CDR3 is TGTGCCAGTAGTTACTTGGGGGGCCCCGGCTACGAGCAGTACTTC. Its translation is CASSYLGGPGYEQYF.

This chain connects TRBV20-1 to TRBJ2-2; D uncertain. Trimming removed 3 bases at V and 2 bases at J, with 7 bases between. This CDR3 spans 13 amino acids. Per the germline V gene, CDR1 is DFQATT and CDR2 is SNEGSKA (reference sequence). The CDR3 protein is CSAREINTGELFF. CDR3 sequence (DNA): TGCAGTGCTAGGGAGATCAACACCGGGGAGCTGTTTTTT.

V gene TRBV12-3 or TRBV12-4 combines with J gene TRBJ2-5; no clear D. V dropped 6 bases and J dropped 5 bases, with 10 bases sitting between them. This CDR3 region has 12 residues. The CDR3 DNA reads TGTGCCAGCAGCCCCTTTGTGGAGACCCAGTACTTC. It yields the protein CASSPFVETQYF.

This rearrangement joins TRBV5-1 to TRBJ2-7, with D possibly being TRBD1 (6 bases). This CDR3 has 15 amino acids. Trimming took 0 bases from V and 6 from J, leaving 16 bases between them. Germline V gene sequence: CDR1 SGHRS, CDR2 YFSETQ. The DNA for the CDR3 is TGCGCCAGCAGCTTGGTGGCAGGGGACCCGACCGAGCAGTACTTC. Translated: CASSLVAGDPTEQYF.

On this clonotype: One end of the junction is discordant with germline, which a read error may explain. This chain joins TRBV7-2 and TRBJ2-1, with 13 bases that match TRBD2. The CDR3 length is 16 residues. Germline V lookup: CDR1 SGHTA, CDR2 FQGNSA. The CDR3 sequence: CASSPELAGGPREHFF. For the CDR3, the DNA is TGTGCCAGCAGCCCAGAACTAGCGGGAGGGCCCAGAGAGCACTTCTTC.